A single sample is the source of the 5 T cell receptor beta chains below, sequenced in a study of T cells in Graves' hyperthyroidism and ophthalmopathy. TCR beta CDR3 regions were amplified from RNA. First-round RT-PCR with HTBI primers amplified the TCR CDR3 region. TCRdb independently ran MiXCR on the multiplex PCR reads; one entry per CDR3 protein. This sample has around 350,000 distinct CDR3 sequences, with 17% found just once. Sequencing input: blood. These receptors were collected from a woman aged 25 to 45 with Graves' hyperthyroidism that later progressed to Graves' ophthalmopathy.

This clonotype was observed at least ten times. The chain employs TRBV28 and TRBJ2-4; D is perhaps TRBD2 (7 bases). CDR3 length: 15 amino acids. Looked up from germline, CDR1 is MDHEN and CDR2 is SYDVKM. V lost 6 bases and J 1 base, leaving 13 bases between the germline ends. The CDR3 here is CASRRGRAAKNIQYF. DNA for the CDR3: TGTGCCAGCAGGAGGGGGAGGGCGGCCAAAAACATTCAGTACTTC. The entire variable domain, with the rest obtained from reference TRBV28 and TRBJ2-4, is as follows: DVKVTQSSRYLVKRTGEKVFLECVQDMDHENMFWYRQDPGLGLRLIYFSYDVKMKEKGDIPEGYSVSREKKERFSLILESASTNQTSMYLCASRRGRAAKNIQYFGAGTRLSVL.

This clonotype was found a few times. The CDR3 region has the DNA TGTGCCAGTACGCTTTGGGACGGGTCGAACACTGAAGCTTTCTTT. Its protein product is CASTLWDGSNTEAFF. The chain couples TRBV19 to TRBJ1-1; D perhaps matches TRBD1 (5 bases). In germline, CDR1 is LNHDA, CDR2 SQIVND (reference sequence). This CDR3 comprises 15 residues. V gave up 7 bases and J gave up 1 base, with 16 bases separating them.

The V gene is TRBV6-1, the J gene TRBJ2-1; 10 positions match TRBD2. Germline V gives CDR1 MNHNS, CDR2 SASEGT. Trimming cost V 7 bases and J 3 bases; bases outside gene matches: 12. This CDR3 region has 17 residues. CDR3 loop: CASKVLAGASGYNEQFF. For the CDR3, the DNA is TGTGCCAGCAAGGTTCTAGCGGGAGCTTCTGGCTACAATGAGCAGTTCTTC.

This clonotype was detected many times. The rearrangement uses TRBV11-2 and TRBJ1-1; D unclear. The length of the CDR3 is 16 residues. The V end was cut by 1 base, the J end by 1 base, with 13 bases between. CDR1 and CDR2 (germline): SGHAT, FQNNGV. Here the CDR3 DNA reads TGTGCCAGCAGCTTAGGTCGAGGGTTGGAGAACACTGAAGCTTTCTTT. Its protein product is CASSLGRGLENTEAFF.

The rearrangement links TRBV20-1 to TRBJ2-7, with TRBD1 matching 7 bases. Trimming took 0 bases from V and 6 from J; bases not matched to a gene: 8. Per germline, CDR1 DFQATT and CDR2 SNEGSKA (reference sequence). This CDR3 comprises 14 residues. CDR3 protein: CSARDRGQAGEQYF. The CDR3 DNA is TGCAGTGCTAGAGATAGGGGGCAAGCTGGCGAGCAGTACTTC.